One TCR beta chain is described in this entry. Per the study methods: Amplifying reference gene primers gave estimates of nucleated cell counts. Using immunoSEQ multiplex PCR, the repertoire was profiled, and TCRdb retains in-frame clones only, with some absent. The V and J calls and the clone size are those of that table, but D and trimming were determined from the DNA. The table includes about 6,800 clones, around 85% detected once. The record originates from a study of blood T cell repertoires in COVID-19. Study information: Sites in the United States, Italy and Spain provided acute and convalescent COVID-19 samples.

CDR1 and CDR2 (germline): PRHDT, FYEKMQ (reference sequence). CDR3 size: 18 residues. With V trimmed by 0 bases and J by 0 bases, 6 bases remained unmatched. Sequencing input: peripheral blood. The clonotype originates from a human donor in a cohort sampled during active COVID-19. The genes are TRBV13 and TRBJ2-7; TRBD2 matches 12 bases. CDR3 loop: CASSLGRLAGESSYEQYF. The CDR3, as DNA: TGTGCCAGCAGCTTAGGCCGACTAGCGGGGGAGAGCTCCTACGAGCAGTACTTC.